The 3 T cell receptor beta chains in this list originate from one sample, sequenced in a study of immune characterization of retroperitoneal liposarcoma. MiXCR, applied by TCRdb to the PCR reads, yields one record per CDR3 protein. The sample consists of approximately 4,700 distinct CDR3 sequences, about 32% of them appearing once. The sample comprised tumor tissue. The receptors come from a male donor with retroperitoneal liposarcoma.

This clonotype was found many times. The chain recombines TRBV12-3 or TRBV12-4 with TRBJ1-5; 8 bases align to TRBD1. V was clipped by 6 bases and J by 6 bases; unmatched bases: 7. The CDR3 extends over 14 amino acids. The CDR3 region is CASRETGDSQPQHF. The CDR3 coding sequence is TGTGCCAGCAGAGAGACAGGGGATAGTCAGCCCCAGCATTTT.

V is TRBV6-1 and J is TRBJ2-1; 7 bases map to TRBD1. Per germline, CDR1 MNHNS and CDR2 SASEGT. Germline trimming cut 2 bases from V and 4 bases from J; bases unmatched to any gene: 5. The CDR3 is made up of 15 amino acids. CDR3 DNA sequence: TGTGCCAGCAGTGAATCCAGGGGGAAATACAATGAGCAGTTCTTC. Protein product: CASSESRGKYNEQFF.

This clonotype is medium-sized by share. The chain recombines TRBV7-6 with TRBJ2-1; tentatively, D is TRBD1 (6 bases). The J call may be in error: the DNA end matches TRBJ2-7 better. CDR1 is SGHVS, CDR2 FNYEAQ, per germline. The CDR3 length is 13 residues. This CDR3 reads CASSLGTAYEQYF. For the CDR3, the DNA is TGTGCCAGCAGCTTAGGGACAGCCTACGAGCAGTACTTC.